This T cell receptor beta chain was captured by sequencing in a study of OX40 agonist ivuxolimab in advanced cancers. Only one count was recorded for this clone. The CDR3 extends over 13 amino acids. Trimming stripped 7 bases from V and 5 bases from J, with 11 bases between. Germline-derived CDR1 and CDR2 are LGHNT and FRNRAP. The assay was immunoSEQ multiplex PCR, and TCRdb's table has in-frame clones only and misses some. The sample carries around 83,000 clones, 91% recorded once. This sample comprised CD4+ or CD8+ T cells sorted from blood, obtained in a trial of the OX40 agonist ivuxolimab. This clonotype originated in an adult with an advanced solid tumor such as melanoma, head and neck, liver or kidney cancer. This chain connects TRBV12-5 to TRBJ2-2, with D unclear. CDR3 in amino acids: CASAGFLTGELFF. The CDR3 region has the DNA TGTGCTAGTGCTGGCTTTTTGACCGGGGAGCTGTTTTTT.